Each of the 25 T cell receptor beta chains below was sequenced from the same sample in a study of blood T cell repertoires in COVID-19. Only in-frame clones appear in the TCRdb table, and some are missing; sequencing was by immunoSEQ multiplex PCR. Of about 270,000 clones in the sample, over 75% were seen once. The sample taken for sequencing was PBMCs or T cells enriched from blood (not recorded which). These receptors all stem from a woman in her 30s who had recovered from COVID-19.

This rearrangement joins TRBV19 to TRBJ1-2; a possible D gene is TRBD1 (5 bases). This CDR3 has 15 residues. The V end lost 3 bases, the J end lost 4 bases, and 15 bases lay between the germline ends. Germline V lookup: CDR1 LNHDA, CDR2 SQIVND (reference sequence). The CDR3 bases are TGTGCCAGTAGTATCGGGACTCTAGGATCCTATGGCTACACCTTC. It is translated as CASSIGTLGSYGYTF.

The CDR3: CASSFRVTSGGPDTQYF. The DNA of the CDR3 is TGTGCCAGCAGCTTCCGCGTGACTAGCGGGGGCCCGGATACGCAGTATTTT. The V gene is TRBV5-6, the J gene TRBJ2-3; 12 bases fit TRBD2. Germline lookup yields CDR1 SGHDT and CDR2 YYEEEE. The CDR3 sequence is 17 residues long. The V gene end was trimmed by 2 bases and the J gene end by 6 bases; junction bases not matched to a gene: 10.

Concerning this clone itself: This CDR3 is also generated by other DNA sequences in the sample. The CDR3 loop is CASSLSAGTGNTIYF. In DNA, the CDR3 is TGTGCCAGCAGTTTGTCGGCAGGGACTGGAAACACCATATATTTT. The rearrangement uses TRBV27 and TRBJ1-3; D is perhaps TRBD1 (5 bases). This CDR3 has 15 residues. Trimming took 3 bases from V and 2 from J, leaving 11 bases between them. From germline, CDR1 is MNHEY and CDR2 SMNVEV (reference sequence).

This chain links TRBV9 with TRBJ1-2; 7 bases are shared with TRBD1. V gave up 0 bases and J gave up 8 bases; unmatched junction bases: 7. This CDR3 comprises 14 residues. Germline V gene sequence: CDR1 SGDLS, CDR2 YYNGEE. The CDR3 nucleotides are TGTGCCAGCAGCGTAGGGAGGGGGCAAGTCGGCTACACCTTC. It is translated as CASSVGRGQVGYTF.

This chain links TRBV9 with TRBJ1-6, with D uncertain. The CDR3 runs 14 residues. The germline V gene encodes CDR1 SGDLS and CDR2 YYNGEE. The germline V and J ends were trimmed by 0 bases and 8 bases, with 9 bases remaining between them. CDR3 protein: CASSVVTDDSPLHF. For the CDR3, the DNA is TGTGCCAGCAGCGTAGTAACTGATGATTCACCCCTCCACTTT.

The J gene is TRBJ2-5, the V gene TRBV28, with TRBD2 identical over 8 bases. CDR3 size: 16 residues. Germline CDR1 and CDR2: MDHEN and SYDVKM. Trimming removed 3 bases from V and 2 bases from J; junction bases left unmatched: 8. DNA for the CDR3: TGTGCCAGCAGTTTTCGGGCACTAGCGGCGCAAGAGACCCAGTACTTC. Translated: CASSFRALAAQETQYF.

This clone was recorded once. V and J are TRBV5-1 and TRBJ1-3; weak D call: TRBD1 (5 bases). The CDR3 spans 14 residues. Germline V gene data show CDR1 as SGHRS and CDR2 as YFSETQ. V was shortened by 1 base and J by 3 bases, with 8 bases between the two germline ends. CDR3 DNA sequence: TGCGCCAGCAGCTTGAGGGGAGGTGGAAACACCATATATTTT. Translating it yields CASSLRGGGNTIYF.

This rearrangement joins TRBV24-1 to TRBJ1-2; D remains unclear. The germline V and J ends were trimmed by 10 bases and 3 bases, with 20 bases remaining between them. Germline V CDR1 and CDR2: KGHDR, SFDVKD. This CDR3 is 15 amino acids long. CDR3: CATRAAPPEDYGYTF. CDR3 nucleotide sequence: TGTGCCACGAGGGCGGCTCCCCCGGAGGACTATGGCTACACCTTC.

This chain uses TRBV7-8 with TRBJ2-2, with 7 bases fitting TRBD2. CDR1 and CDR2 from the germline V gene are SGHVS and FQNEAQ. Losses at the gene ends were 5 bases for V and 0 bases for J; bases not matched to a gene: 6. The CDR3 length is 16 residues. The CDR3 DNA sequence: TGTGCCAGCAGCGCTGCTAGCGGAACGAACACCGGGGAGCTGTTTTTT. Protein: CASSAASGTNTGELFF.

This chain uses TRBV5-5 with TRBJ2-7; a possible D gene is TRBD2 (5 bases). The germline V gene has CDR1 SGHKS and CDR2 YYEKEE (reference sequence). V shed 0 bases and J shed 6 bases, with 16 bases lying between them. The CDR3 is made up of 15 amino acids. The CDR3 sequence: CASSLGGSRSSEQYF. DNA of the CDR3: TGTGCCAGCAGCTTGGGCGGGTCCCGGTCCAGCGAGCAGTACTTC.

The genes are TRBV6-6 and TRBJ1-1; D call uncertain. Germline V lookup: CDR1 MNHNY, CDR2 SVGAGI (reference sequence). The CDR3 totals 13 residues. The V end lost 7 bases, the J end lost 7 bases, and 16 bases lay between the germline ends. CDR3 sequence reads: CASNKGGGVEAFF. CDR3 nucleotides: TGTGCCAGCAATAAAGGTGGCGGCGTTGAAGCTTTCTTT.

Only a few counts were recorded for this clone. V is TRBV18 and J is TRBJ1-1; 10 bases align to TRBD1. There are 14 residues in the CDR3. Trimming cost V 3 bases and J 8 bases; bases outside gene matches: 6. Germline assignment: CDR1 KGHSH and CDR2 LQKENI. CDR3 nucleotides: TGTGCCAGCTCACCCACCCCGACAGGGGGCGAAGCTTTCTTT. Protein: CASSPTPTGGEAFF.

The CDR3 region is CASSRQGLGFNSPLHF. The CDR3 nucleotides are TGTGCCAGCAGCCGCCAGGGGTTGGGGTTCAATTCACCCCTCCACTTT. J is TRBJ1-6 and V is TRBV3-1 (or the pseudogene TRBV3-2); D is perhaps TRBD1 (6 bases). V shed 4 bases and J shed 7 bases, with 17 bases lying between them. CDR1 is LGHDT and CDR2 is YNNKEL in the germline V gene (reference sequence). The length of the CDR3 is 16 residues.

This chain uses TRBV7-9 with TRBJ2-1; TRBD2 matches 8 bases. This CDR3 has 15 residues. CDR1 and CDR2 (germline): SEHNR, FQNEAQ (reference sequence). V lost 5 bases to trimming and J lost 0 bases; unmatched junction nucleotides: 3. The DNA of the CDR3 is TGTGCCAGCAGCCGCGGGAGGCCCTCCTACAATGAGCAGTTCTTC. Translation: CASSRGRPSYNEQFF.

The chain links TRBV9 to TRBJ1-3, with a tentative D call TRBD1 (5 bases). Per the germline V gene, CDR1 is SGDLS and CDR2 is YYNGEE. The CDR3 runs 15 residues. V dropped 4 bases and J dropped 0 bases, with 11 bases sitting between them. This CDR3 is CASSRGGSSGNTIYF. The DNA for the CDR3 is TGTGCCAGCAGCCGGGGGGGTAGCTCTGGAAACACCATATATTTT.

The chain is built from TRBV30 and TRBJ1-4, with TRBD1 matching 8 bases. The CDR3 length is 14 residues. From germline, CDR1 is GTSNPN and CDR2 SVGIG (reference sequence). V was pared by 4 bases and J by 12 bases, with 13 bases of the junction left unmatched. The CDR3 DNA is TGTGCCTGGACCTGGGACACAGGGGGACAGGAACTGTTTTTT. It translates to CAWTWDTGGQELFF. The variable domain in full, completed from reference TRBV30 and TRBJ1-4, reads SQTIHQWPATLVQPVGSPLSLECTVEGTSNPNLYWYRQAAGRGLQLLFYSVGIGQISSEVPQNLSASRPQDRQFILSSKKLLLSDSGFYLCAWTWDTGGQELFFGSGTQLSVL.

The rearrangement links TRBV5-5 to TRBJ2-5; TRBD2 agrees at 7 bases. Trimming removed 7 bases from V and 2 bases from J; junction bases left unmatched: 8. There are 14 residues in the CDR3. CDR1 and CDR2 from the germline V gene are SGHKS and YYEKEE (reference sequence). CDR3 amino acids: CASGSVGGQETQYF. CDR3 in DNA: TGTGCCAGCGGGTCCGTCGGGGGGCAAGAGACCCAGTACTTC.

The chain couples TRBV9 to TRBJ1-5, with TRBD1 as a possible D gene (6 bases). The length of the CDR3 is 14 residues. V lost 3 bases to trimming and J lost 6 bases, with 13 bases between them. The germline V gene has CDR1 SGDLS and CDR2 YYNGEE. For the CDR3, the DNA is TGTGCCAGCAGCGCCTTTCCAGGGGTTCAGCCCCAGCATTTT. Protein: CASSAFPGVQPQHF.

The chain combines TRBV11-1 with TRBJ2-5; 10 bases are shared with TRBD2. Trimming removed 1 base from V and 5 bases from J; junction bases left unmatched: 7. CDR1 is SGHAT, CDR2 FQDESV, per germline (reference sequence). CDR3 length: 16 amino acids. As DNA, the CDR3 is TGTGCCAGCAGCTTAGTTCCGGGACTAGCGCCCGAGACCCAGTACTTC. Translated: CASSLVPGLAPETQYF.

The V call is TRBV9, the J call TRBJ2-7; tentatively, D is TRBD2 (5 bases). CDR3 length: 12 residues. Trimming left V 1 base short and J 5 bases short, with 7 bases between. Germline V gene lookup returns CDR1 SGDLS and CDR2 YYNGEE. DNA for the CDR3: TGTGCCAGCAGCGTAAATAGCGACGAGCAGTACTTC. Translation: CASSVNSDEQYF.

The chain combines TRBV19 with TRBJ2-5, with 8 bases that match TRBD2. Germline V gene data show CDR1 as LNHDA and CDR2 as SQIVND (reference sequence). V dropped 4 bases and J dropped 2; count of bases not matched to a gene: 0. The CDR3 is 13 residues long. The chain's CDR3 is CASSTGGQETQYF. CDR3 sequence (DNA): TGTGCCAGTAGTACGGGAGGGCAAGAGACCCAGTACTTC.

This clone is a singleton in its sample. The chain carries TRBV28 and TRBJ1-1; D is possibly TRBD1 (6 bases). Trimming removed 2 bases from V and 7 bases from J, with 11 bases in between. CDR1 and CDR2 (germline): MDHEN, SYDVKM. The CDR3 covers 13 residues. In DNA form, the CDR3 reads TGTGCCAGCAGTTTAAATTCAGGGGTTGAAGCTTTCTTT. Its translation is CASSLNSGVEAFF.

This chain connects TRBV20-1 to TRBJ1-2; 11 bases are a match to TRBD1. With 3 bases clipped from V and 5 bases from J, the junction kept 14 bases outside the gene matches. Germline lookup yields CDR1 DFQATT and CDR2 SNEGSKA (reference sequence). The CDR3 loop spans 17 amino acids. For the CDR3, the DNA is TGCAGTGCTAGTTTAGCGGACAGGGGGCGAGTAGGTTATGGCTACACCTTC. This gives the protein CSASLADRGRVGYGYTF.

The chain combines TRBV19 with TRBJ2-7; 9 positions agree with TRBD2. The CDR3 totals 15 residues. Germline V gene lookup returns CDR1 LNHDA and CDR2 SQIVND (reference sequence). The junction had 3 bases not matched to a gene; V was cut back by 0 bases and J by 3 bases. The CDR3 DNA reads TGTGCCAGTAGTATAGAAAGACTAGCGGTCTACGAGCAGTACTTC. It is translated as CASSIERLAVYEQYF. Supplemented by reference TRBV19 and TRBJ2-7, the full variable domain reads DGGITQSPKYLFRKEGQNVTLSCEQNLNHDAMYWYRQDPGQGLRLIYYSQIVNDFQKGDIAEGYSVSREKKESFPLTVTSAQKNPTAFYLCASSIERLAVYEQYFGPGTRLTVT.

The DNA for the CDR3 is TGTGCCAGCATAACAGGGGGCTTGGGACTAGCGGGAGACCTCTACGAGCAGTACTTC. This sequence encodes CASITGGLGLAGDLYEQYF. V and J are TRBV28 and TRBJ2-7; 14 bases are a match to TRBD2. The germline CDR1 and CDR2 sequences are MDHEN and SYDVKM. The CDR3 sequence is 19 residues long. Trimming at V came to 7 bases and at J to 3 bases, leaving 17 bases not matched to a gene.